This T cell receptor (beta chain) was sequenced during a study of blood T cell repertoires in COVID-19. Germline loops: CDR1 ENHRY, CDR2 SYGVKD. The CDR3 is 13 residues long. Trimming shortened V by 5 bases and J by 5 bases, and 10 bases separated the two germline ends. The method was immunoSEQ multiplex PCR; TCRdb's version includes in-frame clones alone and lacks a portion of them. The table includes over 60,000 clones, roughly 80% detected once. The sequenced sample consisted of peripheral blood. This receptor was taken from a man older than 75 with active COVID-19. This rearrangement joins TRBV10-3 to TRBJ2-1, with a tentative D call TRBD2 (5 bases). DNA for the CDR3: TGTGCCATCAGTCAGGACTTAAACAATGAGCAGTTCTTC. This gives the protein CAISQDLNNEQFF.